This T cell receptor beta chain derives from a study of blood T cells in healthy people across ages. Whole-study findings and limits: Diversity estimates from one million T cells were considered underestimates.

Comment on this clonotype: Antigen: not known.

A second PCR, run for about 7 to 11 cycles, used a sample-barcoded 5' primer plus a J-beta primer mix. TCRdb redid the calling of the 5' RACE reads with MiXCR, one entry per CDR3 protein. The table has 1.5 million to 2 million distinct CDR3 sequences, just under 50% seen once. The specimen was blood. The TCR sequence derives from a woman in her forties in good health.

CDR3 sequence (DNA): TGCGCCAGCAGCCCGACAGGGCCTACAGAGACCCAGTACTTC. The encoded protein is CASSPTGPTETQYF. This sequence joins TRBV5-1 and TRBJ2-5; TRBD1 aligns across 7 bases. Germline trimming cut 4 bases from V and 4 bases from J; bases unmatched to any gene: 7. The CDR3 contains 14 residues. CDR1 and CDR2 from the germline V gene are SGHRS and YFSETQ.